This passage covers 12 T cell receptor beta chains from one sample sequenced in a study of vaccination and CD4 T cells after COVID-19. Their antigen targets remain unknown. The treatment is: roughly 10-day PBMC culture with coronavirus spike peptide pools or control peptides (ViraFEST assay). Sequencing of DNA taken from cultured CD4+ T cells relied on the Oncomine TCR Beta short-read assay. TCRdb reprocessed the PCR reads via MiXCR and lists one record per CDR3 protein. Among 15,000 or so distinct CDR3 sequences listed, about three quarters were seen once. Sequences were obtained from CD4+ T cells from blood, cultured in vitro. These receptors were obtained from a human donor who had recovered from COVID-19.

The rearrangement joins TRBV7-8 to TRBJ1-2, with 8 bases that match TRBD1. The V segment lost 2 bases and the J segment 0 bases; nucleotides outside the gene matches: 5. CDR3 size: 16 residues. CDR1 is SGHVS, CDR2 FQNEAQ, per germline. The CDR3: CASSLPRTGSNYGYTF. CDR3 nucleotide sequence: TGTGCCAGCAGCTTACCCAGGACAGGGTCTAACTATGGCTACACCTTC. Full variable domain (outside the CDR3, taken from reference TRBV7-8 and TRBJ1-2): GAGVSQSPRYKVAKRGQDVALRCDPISGHVSLFWYQQALGQGPEFLTYFQNEAQLDKSGLPSDRFFAERPEGSVSTLKIQRTQQEDSAVYLCASSLPRTGSNYGYTFGSGTRLTVV.

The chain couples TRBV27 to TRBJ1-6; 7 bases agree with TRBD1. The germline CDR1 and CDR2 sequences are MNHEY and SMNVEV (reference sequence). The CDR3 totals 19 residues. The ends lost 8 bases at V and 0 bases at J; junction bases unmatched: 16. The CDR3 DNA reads TGTGCCAGCCGATACGGAGGGGGCTCTTTGAGCTCCTATAATTCACCCCTCCACTTT. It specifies CASRYGGGSLSSYNSPLHF.

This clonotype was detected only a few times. Written as DNA, the CDR3 is TGTGCCAGCAGTAGACAGAGCTATGGCTACACCTTC. As protein: CASSRQSYGYTF. The chain has TRBV12-3 or TRBV12-4 and TRBJ1-2, with D tentatively TRBD1 (5 bases). This CDR3 has 12 amino acids. Deletions cut 5 bases from V and 4 bases from J, with 8 bases between.

The CDR3 is CASSAQQGDTQYF. CDR3 DNA: TGTGCCAGCAGTGCCCAACAGGGAGATACGCAGTATTTT. V gene TRBV6-1 combines with J gene TRBJ2-3, with D possibly matching TRBD1 (6 bases). The CDR3 covers 13 residues. Trimming stripped 4 bases from V and 5 bases from J, with 10 bases between. CDR1 is MNHNS and CDR2 is SASEGT in the germline V gene.

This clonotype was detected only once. The CDR3 loop is CASSSEGGTEAFF. The CDR3 bases are TGTGCCAGCAGCTCCGAGGGGGGCACTGAAGCTTTCTTT. The V call is TRBV6-4, the J call TRBJ1-1; TRBD1 is a possible D gene (6 bases). This CDR3 comprises 13 residues. Per the germline V gene, CDR1 is MRHNA and CDR2 is SNTAGT. The germline V and J ends were trimmed by 6 bases and 4 bases, with 12 bases remaining between them.

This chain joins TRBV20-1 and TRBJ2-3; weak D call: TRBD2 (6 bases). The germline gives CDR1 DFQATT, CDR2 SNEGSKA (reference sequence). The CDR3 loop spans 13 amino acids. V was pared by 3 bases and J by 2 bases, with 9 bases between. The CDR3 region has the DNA TGCAGTGCTAGGCGGGAAGCCACAGATACGCAGTATTTT. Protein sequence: CSARREATDTQYF.

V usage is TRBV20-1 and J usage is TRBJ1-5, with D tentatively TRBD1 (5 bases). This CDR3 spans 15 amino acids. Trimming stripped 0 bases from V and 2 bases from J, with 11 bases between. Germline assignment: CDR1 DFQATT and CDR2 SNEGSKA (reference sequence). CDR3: CSARDRVGGNQPQHF. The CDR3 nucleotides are TGCAGTGCTAGAGATCGGGTAGGGGGCAATCAGCCCCAGCATTTT.

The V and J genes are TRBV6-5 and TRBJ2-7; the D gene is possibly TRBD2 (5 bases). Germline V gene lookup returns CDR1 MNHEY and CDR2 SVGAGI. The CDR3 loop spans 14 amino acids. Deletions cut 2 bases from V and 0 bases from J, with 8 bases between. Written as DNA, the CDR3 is TGTGCCAGCAGTTACGCCCGGGACTCCTACGAGCAGTACTTC. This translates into CASSYARDSYEQYF.

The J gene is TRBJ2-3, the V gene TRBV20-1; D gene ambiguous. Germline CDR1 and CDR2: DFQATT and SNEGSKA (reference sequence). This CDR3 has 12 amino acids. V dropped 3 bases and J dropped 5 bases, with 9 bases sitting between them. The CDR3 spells CSASYGGDTQYF. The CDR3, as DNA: TGCAGTGCTAGTTACGGCGGAGATACGCAGTATTTT.

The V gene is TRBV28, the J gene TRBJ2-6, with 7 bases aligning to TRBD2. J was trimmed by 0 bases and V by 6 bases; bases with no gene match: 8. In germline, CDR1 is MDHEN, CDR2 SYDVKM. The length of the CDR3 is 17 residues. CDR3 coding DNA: TGTGCCAGCAGCCCGGGAGGTGCTCTCTCTGGGGCCAACGTCCTGACTTTC. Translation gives CASSPGGALSGANVLTF.

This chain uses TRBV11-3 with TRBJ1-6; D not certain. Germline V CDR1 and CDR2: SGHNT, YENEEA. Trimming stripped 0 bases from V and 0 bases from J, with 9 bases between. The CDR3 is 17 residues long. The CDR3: CASSLDRGSSYNSPLHF. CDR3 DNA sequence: TGTGCCAGCAGCTTAGATCGTGGGAGCTCCTATAATTCACCCCTCCACTTT.

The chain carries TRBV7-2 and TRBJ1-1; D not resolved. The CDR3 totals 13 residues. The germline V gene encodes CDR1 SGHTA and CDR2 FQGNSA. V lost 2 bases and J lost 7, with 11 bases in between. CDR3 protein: CASSLLGRSEAFF. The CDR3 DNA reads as TGTGCCAGCAGCTTACTTGGACGAAGTGAAGCTTTCTTT.